The 9 T cell receptor beta chains below all came from one sample that was sequenced in a study of cytomegalovirus exposure and HLA in healthy donors. Vbeta (60) and Jbeta (13) primers were used in the PCR. TCRdb's table, derived via immunoSEQ multiplex PCR, lists solely in-frame clones and lacks some. This table holds more than 95,000 clones, over 65% found once. Sequencing was performed on PBMCs. These receptors were obtained from a woman between 50 and 59 years old in good health and CMV-seropositive.

This chain joins TRBV7-9 and TRBJ2-1, with D perhaps TRBD2 (6 bases). V was shortened by 5 bases and J by 13 bases, with 15 bases between the two germline ends. Germline V gene lookup returns CDR1 SEHNR and CDR2 FQNEAQ (reference sequence). CDR3 size: 12 residues. CDR3 DNA: TGTGCCAGCAGCCGGCGGGATCGGGGACAGTTCTTC. This sequence encodes CASSRRDRGQFF.

The chain employs TRBV4-3 and TRBJ2-2, with D perhaps matching TRBD1 (6 bases). In germline, CDR1 is LGHNA, CDR2 YSLEER. This CDR3 comprises 16 residues. V lost 1 base to trimming and J lost 1 base, with 10 bases between them. Written as DNA, the CDR3 is TGCGCCAGCAGCCAAGTGGGACATCAGAACACCGGGGAGCTGTTTTTT. It codes for CASSQVGHQNTGELFF.

This chain links TRBV27 with TRBJ1-1; D is uncertain. V was pared by 3 bases and J by 3 bases, with 17 bases between. The CDR3 has 16 residues. Per the germline V gene, CDR1 is MNHEY and CDR2 is SMNVEV (reference sequence). The CDR3 is CASSFPGRNGDTEAFF. The DNA for the CDR3 is TGTGCCAGCAGTTTCCCGGGGAGGAACGGGGACACTGAAGCTTTCTTT.

This chain uses TRBV7-2 with TRBJ2-3; 7 bases match TRBD1. CDR1 is SGHTA and CDR2 is FQGNSA in the germline V gene. V gave up 5 bases and J gave up 2 bases; unmatched junction bases: 7. The CDR3 is made up of 15 amino acids. The DNA of the CDR3 is TGTGCCAGCAGCCCGGGACAGATAAACACAGATACGCAGTATTTT. This encodes CASSPGQINTDTQYF.

This clone has just one count. V and J are TRBV28 and TRBJ2-5, with TRBD2 matching over 8 bases. CDR3 length equals 14 residues. The V gene's germline CDR1 is MDHEN and CDR2 SYDVKM. J gave up 5 bases and V 6 bases, and 8 bases lay outside the gene matches. The CDR3 nucleotides read TGTGCCAGCAGCACTAGCGGCTTTTCGGAGACCCAGTACTTC. It codes for CASSTSGFSETQYF.

This clone was seen more than once but under ten times. The rearrangement uses TRBV7-9 and TRBJ1-6; tentative D call: TRBD1 (6 bases). Looked up from germline, CDR1 is SEHNR and CDR2 is FQNEAQ (reference sequence). Trimming took off 5 bases at V and 4 bases at J, with 9 bases between the two ends. CDR3 length equals 14 residues. The chain's CDR3 is CASSNGQYNSPLHF. For the CDR3, the DNA is TGTGCCAGCAGCAACGGACAGTATAATTCACCCCTCCACTTT.

This clone was detected once. The J gene is TRBJ2-7, the V gene TRBV7-6; TRBD2 agrees at 8 bases. The V gene's germline CDR1 is SGHVS and CDR2 FNYEAQ. V lost 4 bases to trimming and J lost 3 bases; unmatched junction nucleotides: 5. The CDR3 has 14 residues. In DNA, the CDR3 is TGTGCCAGCAGCTCAAGCGGGGGAAGCTACGAGCAGTACTTC. Translated, it gives CASSSSGGSYEQYF.

CDR3 region: CAISDQGTDEKLFF. For the CDR3, the DNA is TGTGCCATCAGTGATCAGGGGACGGATGAAAAACTGTTTTTT. This chain connects TRBV10-3 to TRBJ1-4, with D possibly TRBD1 on 6 matching bases. The CDR3 is made up of 14 amino acids. CDR1 and CDR2 from the germline V gene are ENHRY and SYGVKD. V gave up 3 bases and J gave up 6 bases, with 11 bases separating them.

V and J are TRBV19 and TRBJ1-6; TRBD1 aligns across 8 bases. V trimming: 4 bases; J trimming: 3 bases; junction bases outside the gene matches: 11. Germline V gene lookup returns CDR1 LNHDA and CDR2 SQIVND (reference sequence). This CDR3 spans 18 amino acids. CDR3 in DNA: TGTGCCAGTAGTACTACGGGACAGGTTCAAGGCTATAATTCACCCCTCCACTTT. Protein: CASSTTGQVQGYNSPLHF.